The 14 T cell receptor beta chains presented below share a single source sample, sequenced in a study of blood T cell repertoires in COVID-19. TCRdb's copy holds only in-frame clones and misses some; the assay was immunoSEQ multiplex PCR. The sample carries a few hundred thousand clones, around 88% recorded once. Sequencing input: peripheral blood. These receptor sequences come from a woman younger than 45 with COVID-19, enrolled during active disease.

V gene TRBV2 combines with J gene TRBJ1-3, with TRBD1 as a possible D gene (6 bases). Germline lookup yields CDR1 SNHLY and CDR2 FYNNEI. With 6 bases removed from V and 8 bases from J, the gap between germline ends came to 11 bases. CDR3 length: 12 amino acids. CDR3 bases: TGTGCCAGCAGAAACAGGGAAGACACCATATATTTT. This encodes CASRNREDTIYF.

The chain has TRBV12-3 or TRBV12-4 and TRBJ2-1, with 7 bases lining up with TRBD1. The trim removed 7 bases at V and 8 bases at J, leaving 8 bases unmatched. The CDR3 extends over 13 amino acids. The CDR3 loop is CASNQGEGDEQFF. CDR3 bases: TGTGCCAGCAACCAGGGGGAAGGGGATGAGCAGTTCTTC.

This chain links TRBV5-6 with TRBJ1-4; 8 bases are shared with TRBD1. J lost 8 bases, V lost 1 base, and 7 bases had no gene match. Germline CDR1 is SGHDT and CDR2 is YYEEEE. CDR3 size: 15 residues. The CDR3 region is CASSLWGTGPEKLFF. CDR3 sequence (DNA): TGTGCCAGCAGCTTGTGGGGGACAGGCCCCGAAAAACTGTTTTTT.

This clone was picked up a small number of times. The J gene is TRBJ1-2, the V gene TRBV5-4; 10 nucleotides align to TRBD1. Trimming at V came to 4 bases and at J to 5 bases, leaving 5 bases not matched to a gene. The CDR3 is 14 amino acids. The germline V gene encodes CDR1 SGHNT and CDR2 YYREEE (reference sequence). The CDR3 here is CASSRQGAPYGYTF. CDR3 DNA: TGTGCCAGCAGCAGACAGGGGGCGCCTTATGGCTACACCTTC.

This clone was seen more than once but under ten times. V and J are TRBV11-3 and TRBJ2-7, with D possibly being TRBD1 (6 bases). Germline V gene data show CDR1 as SGHNT and CDR2 as YENEEA. V gave up 6 bases and J gave up 3 bases, with 18 bases separating them. This CDR3 has 15 residues. The CDR3 coding sequence is TGTGCCAGCAGTCCCGGCAGGGGCCTAGGCTACGAGCAGTACTTC. Translating it yields CASSPGRGLGYEQYF.

The gene calls are TRBV5-4 and TRBJ1-2; D possibly corresponds to TRBD1 (6 bases). V dropped 7 bases and J dropped 2 bases, with 18 bases sitting between them. Germline values: CDR1 SGHNT, CDR2 YYREEE (reference sequence). The CDR3 length is 15 residues. CDR3 sequence reads: CASGTFAGTNYGYTF. For the CDR3, the DNA is TGTGCCAGCGGAACCTTCGCCGGGACAAACTATGGCTACACCTTC. Full variable domain (outside the CDR3, taken from reference TRBV5-4 and TRBJ1-2): ETGVTQSPTHLIKTRGQQVTLRCSSQSGHNTVSWYQQALGQGPQFIFQYYREEENGRGNFPPRFSGLQFPNYSSELNVNALELDDSALYLCASGTFAGTNYGYTFGSGTRLTVV.

This clone was counted a single time. The J gene is TRBJ1-1, the V gene TRBV12-3 or TRBV12-4; 12 bases fit TRBD1. Unmatched junction bases numbered 0, after V lost 6 bases and J lost 4 bases. The CDR3 loop spans 13 amino acids. The CDR3 here is CASRGQGATEAFF. The CDR3 nucleotides are TGTGCCAGCAGGGGACAGGGGGCCACTGAAGCTTTCTTT.

The rearrangement uses TRBV11-3 and TRBJ1-1, with D perhaps TRBD1 (5 bases). In germline, CDR1 is SGHNT, CDR2 YENEEA. The V end was cut by 5 bases, the J end by 7 bases, with 11 bases between. The CDR3 is 12 amino acids. The CDR3 loop reads CASSPSGVEAFF. The CDR3 DNA sequence: TGTGCCAGCAGCCCCTCGGGGGTTGAAGCTTTCTTT.

V and J are TRBV7-2 and TRBJ2-3; D is perhaps TRBD2 (5 bases). V lost 5 bases and J 0 bases, leaving 12 bases between the germline ends. The CDR3 loop spans 15 amino acids. Germline loops: CDR1 SGHTA, CDR2 FQGNSA. For the CDR3, the DNA is TGTGCCAGCAGCCCGGAGGCGTCTAGCACAGATACGCAGTATTTT. Protein: CASSPEASSTDTQYF. Together with reference TRBV7-2 and TRBJ2-3, the CDR3 gives the full variable domain: GAGVSQSPSNKVTEKGKDVELRCDPISGHTALYWYRQSLGQGLEFLIYFQGNSAPDKSGLPSDRFSAERTGGSVSTLTIQRTQQEDSAVYLCASSPEASSTDTQYFGPGTRLTVL.

The V call is TRBV3-1 (or the pseudogene TRBV3-2), the J call TRBJ2-2; 10 bases are a match to TRBD1. CDR1 is LGHDT, CDR2 YNNKEL, per germline (reference sequence). Trimming at V came to 1 base and at J to 5 bases, leaving 7 bases not matched to a gene. The CDR3 has 17 amino acids. CDR3 amino acids: CASSQAIGTGVTGELFF. The CDR3 coding sequence is TGTGCCAGCAGCCAAGCCATAGGGACAGGGGTTACCGGGGAGCTGTTTTTT.

This chain uses TRBV5-4 with TRBJ1-6; D is possibly TRBD1 (5 bases). The length of the CDR3 is 15 residues. Germline-derived CDR1 and CDR2 are SGHNT and YYREEE (reference sequence). V lost 3 bases to trimming and J lost 7 bases, with 14 bases between them. CDR3 in DNA: TGTGCCAGCAGCTCCGGGCGCAGGGAAAATTCACCCCTCCACTTT. Translating it yields CASSSGRRENSPLHF.

The chain has TRBV6-5 and TRBJ2-1, with D perhaps TRBD1 (6 bases). Germline-derived CDR1 and CDR2 are MNHEY and SVGAGI. The CDR3 extends over 15 amino acids. Trimming took 2 bases from V and 8 from J, leaving 16 bases between them. CDR3 residues: CASSYLDRLGDEQFF. CDR3 bases: TGTGCCAGCAGTTACCTAGACAGGCTTGGGGATGAGCAGTTCTTC.

The V call is TRBV29-1, the J call TRBJ2-3; possible D gene TRBD1, 5 bases. The CDR3 is 11 amino acids. V shed 7 bases and J shed 6 bases, with 11 bases lying between them. In germline, CDR1 is SQVTM, CDR2 ANQGSEA. The DNA for the CDR3 is TGCAGCGCTAGTAAGGGGGATACGCAGTATTTT. Its translation: CSASKGDTQYF.

This clone was picked up one time. The J gene is TRBJ1-2, the V gene TRBV24-1; possible D gene TRBD1, 5 bases. The germline V gene encodes CDR1 KGHDR and CDR2 SFDVKD. The CDR3 is 14 amino acids. With 2 bases removed from V and 3 bases from J, the gap between germline ends came to 9 bases. The CDR3 region has the DNA TGTGCCACCAGTGATTCAGGCAGGGACTATGGCTACACCTTC. It translates to CATSDSGRDYGYTF.